The rows below give T cell receptor beta chains drawn from one sample of a study of shared clonotypes between healthy human individuals. TCRdb keeps only in-frame clones here, not all; method: immunoSEQ multiplex PCR. The sample records about 1.1 million clones, roughly 77% being singletons. Sequencing was done on a sample of memory CD4+ T cells from PBMCs. These receptors were taken from a man in his late teens or twenties in good health. Some clones in this sample may be carry-over from other donors' samples. Both conserved end residues are part of each CDR3. D genes are given only for firm matches. Clone size is not always given. Where it is, it says once, few, many or a class for expanded clones.

D,V,size,J,CDR3,DNA
.,TRBV28,few,TRBJ2-4,CASSSRRQGKNIQYF,TGTGCCAGCAGTTCTAGAAGGCAGGGGAAAAACATTCAGTACTTC
.,TRBV4-1,.,TRBJ2-2,CASSQDRAPTGELFF,TGCGCCAGCAGCCAAGATCGGGCCCCCACCGGGGAGCTGTTTTTT
TRBD1,TRBV15,.,TRBJ2-2,CATSTIRGTANTGELFF,TGTGCCACCAGCACAATTCGAGGGACAGCAAACACCGGGGAGCTGTTTTTT
.,TRBV11-2,.,TRBJ1-5,CASSLVGGPQHF,TGTGCCAGCAGCTTAGTGGGGGGGCCCCAGCATTTT
.,TRBV11-1,.,TRBJ2-5,CASGAGPQETQYF,TGTGCCAGCGGGGCGGGACCTCAAGAGACCCAGTACTTC
.,TRBV5-1,.,TRBJ1-1,CASSLQGQGEVEAFF,TGCGCCAGCAGCTTGCAGGGGCAGGGTGAGGTAGAAGCTTTCTTT
TRBD2,TRBV14,.,TRBJ2-7,CASSHGTSGRIEQYF,TGTGCCAGCAGCCACGGGACTAGCGGGAGGATCGAGCAGTACTTC
.,TRBV30,.,TRBJ2-2,CAWRGGTGELFF,TGTGCCTGGAGAGGGGGGACCGGGGAGCTGTTTTTT
.,TRBV30,.,TRBJ2-7,CAWSLASEQYF,TGTGCCTGGAGTCTAGCAAGCGAGCAGTACTTC
TRBD2,TRBV9,.,TRBJ2-3,CASSVDVAGGPTDTQYF,TGTGCCAGCAGCGTAGACGTAGCGGGAGGGCCAACAGATACGCAGTATTTT
.,TRBV5-1,.,TRBJ1-1,CASSLEGMNTEAFF,TGCGCCAGCAGCTTGGAAGGGATGAACACTGAAGCTTTCTTT
.,TRBV27,.,TRBJ1-1,CASSFQGRTEAFF,TGTGCCAGCAGTTTCCAGGGGCGGACTGAAGCTTTCTTT
TRBD1,TRBV28,many,TRBJ1-2,CATRGQGAFNYGYTF,TGTGCCACTAGGGGACAGGGAGCTTTTAACTATGGCTACACCTTC
.,TRBV6-1,.,TRBJ2-7,CASSGGNAYEQYF,TGTGCCAGCAGTGGAGGTAATGCCTACGAGCAGTACTTC
.,TRBV29-1,.,TRBJ1-1,CSVTGRSTEAFF,TGCAGCGTTACAGGGAGGAGTACTGAAGCTTTCTTT
TRBD1,TRBV7-2,many,TRBJ1-2,CASSSRFGDRATYGYTF,TGTGCCAGCAGCTCACGTTTTGGCGACAGGGCTACTTATGGCTACACCTTC
.,TRBV2,.,TRBJ1-5,CASSFRAINQPQHF,TGTGCCAGCAGTTTCCGGGCAATTAATCAGCCCCAGCATTTT
.,TRBV18,few,TRBJ2-2,CASSPHAGELFF,TGTGCCAGCTCACCCCATGCCGGGGAGCTGTTTTTT
TRBD1,TRBV5-1,.,TRBJ2-1,CASSWNAGTGNNEQFF,TGCGCCAGCAGCTGGAACGCCGGGACAGGGAACAATGAGCAGTTCTTC
.,TRBV9,.,TRBJ2-7,CASSRTGQFYEQYF,TGTGCCAGCAGCAGGACGGGACAATTCTACGAGCAGTACTTC
TRBD2,TRBV7-9,once,TRBJ2-1,CASSPHGGTSDEQFF,TGTGCCAGCAGCCCTCACGGGGGGACTAGCGATGAGCAGTTCTTC
.,TRBV7-2,.,TRBJ2-1,CASSASRTRGYNEQFF,TGTGCCAGCAGCGCGAGTCGGACTAGGGGGTACAATGAGCAGTTCTTC
.,TRBV6-1,once,TRBJ1-5,CASSEAPGGRGGNQPQHF,TGTGCCAGCAGTGAAGCACCCGGAGGCCGAGGCGGCAATCAGCCCCAGCATTTT
.,TRBV29-1,.,TRBJ2-1,CSAVTTEQFF,TGCAGCGCCGTAACAACGGAGCAGTTCTTC
.,TRBV5-1,.,TRBJ2-3,CASSSLDTSTDTQYF,TGCGCCAGCAGCTCCTTAGACACTAGCACAGATACGCAGTATTTT
TRBD2,TRBV28,once,TRBJ2-1,CASSLASGGSYNEQFF,TGTGCCAGCAGTTTAGCTAGCGGGGGCTCCTACAATGAGCAGTTCTTC